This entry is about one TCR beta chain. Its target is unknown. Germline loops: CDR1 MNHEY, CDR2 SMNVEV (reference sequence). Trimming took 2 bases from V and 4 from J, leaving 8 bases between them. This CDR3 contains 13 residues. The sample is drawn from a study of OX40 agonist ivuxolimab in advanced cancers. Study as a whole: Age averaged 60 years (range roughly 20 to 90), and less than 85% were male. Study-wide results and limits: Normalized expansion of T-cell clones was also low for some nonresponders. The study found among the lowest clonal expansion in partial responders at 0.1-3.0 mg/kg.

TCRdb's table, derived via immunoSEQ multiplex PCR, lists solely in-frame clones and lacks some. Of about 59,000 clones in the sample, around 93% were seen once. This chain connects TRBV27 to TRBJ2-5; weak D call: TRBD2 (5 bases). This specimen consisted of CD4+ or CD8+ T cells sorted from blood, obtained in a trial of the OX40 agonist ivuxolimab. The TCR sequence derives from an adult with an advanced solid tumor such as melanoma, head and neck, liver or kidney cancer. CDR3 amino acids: CASSLLAGETQYF. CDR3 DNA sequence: TGTGCCAGCAGTTTACTCGCGGGAGAGACCCAGTACTTC.